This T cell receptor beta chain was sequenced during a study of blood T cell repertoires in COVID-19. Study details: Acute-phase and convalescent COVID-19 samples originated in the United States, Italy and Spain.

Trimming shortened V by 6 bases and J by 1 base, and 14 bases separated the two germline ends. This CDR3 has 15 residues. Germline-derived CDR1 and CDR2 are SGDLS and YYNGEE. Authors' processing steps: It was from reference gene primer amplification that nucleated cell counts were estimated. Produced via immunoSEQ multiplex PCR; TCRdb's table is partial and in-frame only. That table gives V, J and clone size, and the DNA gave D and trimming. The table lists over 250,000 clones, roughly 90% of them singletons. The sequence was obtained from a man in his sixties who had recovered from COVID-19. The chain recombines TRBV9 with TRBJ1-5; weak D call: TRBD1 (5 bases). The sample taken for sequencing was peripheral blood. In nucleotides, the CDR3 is TGTGCCAGCAATGAAGATGGGGCAAGCAATCAGCCCCAGCATTTT. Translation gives CASNEDGASNQPQHF.